The clone carrying this T cell receptor beta chain was seen only once. As yet, its antigen is unknown. The germline CDR1 and CDR2 sequences are KGHSH and LQKENI. This CDR3 is 17 amino acids long. Trimming stripped 3 bases from V and 0 bases from J, with 15 bases between. This table comes from immunoSEQ multiplex PCR, and its TCRdb copy is limited to in-frame clones, with some not included. The data show 55,000 to 75,000 clones, with roughly 86% seen just once and around 4.3% held by the top ten. These data belong to a study of identifying expanded T cells in peripheral blood. Regarding the study as a whole: Clone count variance between roughly 2-week samples rose with total template count. Over around two and four weeks, about 16 and 19 clones changed, versus approximately 1.2 between replicates.

No infections or other immune events were documented during collection. What was sequenced was blood. V is TRBV18 and J is TRBJ1-3, with D possibly being TRBD1 (5 bases). The clonotype comes from a person aged 18-70 years in good health. CDR3: CASSPLPGRTSGNTIYF. CDR3 sequence (DNA): TGTGCCAGCTCACCGCTTCCGGGACGTACCTCTGGAAACACCATATATTTT.